This T cell receptor beta chain is drawn from a study of blood T cell repertoires in COVID-19. Study as a whole: The analysed material was cDNA or gDNA that came from T cells, B-cell-depleted T cells, or PBMCs.

Authors' data handling: Counts of nucleated cells, estimated from reference gene primer amplification, were obtained. This table comes from immunoSEQ multiplex PCR, and its TCRdb copy is limited to in-frame clones, with some not included. D and trimming come from the DNA, and the V and J calls and clone size come from that table. The sample consists of 240,000 or so clones, approximately 78% of them appearing once. The CDR3 length is 16 residues. V shed 0 bases and J shed 0 bases, with 9 bases lying between them. Germline CDR1 is MNHNS and CDR2 is SASEGT. Input material: peripheral blood. The origin of this receptor is a woman aged 18-29 years with acute or convalescent COVID-19. The chain recombines TRBV6-1 with TRBJ1-5; no definite D call. The CDR3 reads CASSEAEIYSNQPQHF. The CDR3 region has the DNA TGTGCCAGCAGTGAAGCGGAGATTTATAGCAATCAGCCCCAGCATTTT.